The TCR beta chain described here comes from a study of blood T cell repertoires in COVID-19. Study overall: There were acute and convalescent COVID-19 samples, and they came from the United States, Italy and Spain. Sample material is recorded as cDNA or gDNA derived from T cells, B-cell-depleted T cells, or PBMCs.

In the original analysis: Reference gene primer amplification yielded estimated nucleated cell counts. Measured with immunoSEQ multiplex PCR; TCRdb has only the in-frame clones, and not every one. V and J calls and clone size are given by that table; D and trimming were obtained from the DNA. The data hold around 95,000 clones, with 70% to 90% observed a single time. Germline loops: CDR1 SNHLY, CDR2 FYNNEI. The CDR3 consists of 11 residues. V lost 6 bases to trimming and J lost 3 bases, with 6 bases between them. This sequence joins TRBV2 and TRBJ2-7; D remains ambiguous. Sample: peripheral blood. This TCR derives from a human donor in a cohort sampled during active COVID-19. CDR3 protein: CASSLSYEQYF. The CDR3, as DNA: TGTGCCAGCAGCCTTAGCTACGAGCAGTACTTC.